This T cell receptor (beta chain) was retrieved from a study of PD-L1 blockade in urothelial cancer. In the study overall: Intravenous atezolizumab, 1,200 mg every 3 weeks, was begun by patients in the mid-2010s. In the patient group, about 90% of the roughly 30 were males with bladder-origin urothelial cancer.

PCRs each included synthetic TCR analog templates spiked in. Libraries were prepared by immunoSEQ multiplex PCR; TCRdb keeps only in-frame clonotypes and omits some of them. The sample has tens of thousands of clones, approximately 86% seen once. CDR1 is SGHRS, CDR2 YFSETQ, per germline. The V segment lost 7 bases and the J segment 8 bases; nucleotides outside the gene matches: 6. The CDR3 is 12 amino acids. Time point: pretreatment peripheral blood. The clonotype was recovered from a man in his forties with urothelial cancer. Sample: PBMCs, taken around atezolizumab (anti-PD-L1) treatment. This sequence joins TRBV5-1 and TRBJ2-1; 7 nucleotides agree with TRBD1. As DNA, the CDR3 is TGCGCCAGCCGCCTAGGGGGCGATGAGCAGTTCTTC. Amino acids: CASRLGGDEQFF.